What follows is one TCR beta chain and its context. Its target is unknown. Other DNA sequences of this sample code for an identical CDR3. The method was immunoSEQ multiplex PCR; TCRdb's version includes in-frame clones alone and lacks a portion of them. In the table there are around 2.5 million clones, 93% of which are singletons. This specimen comes from a study of shared clonotypes between healthy human individuals. For the study at large: The study drew on two women and a few men aged 18 to 49 as donors.

The V end was cut by 3 bases, the J end by 7 bases, with 13 bases between. CDR1 LNHNV and CDR2 YYDKDF come from the germline V gene (reference sequence). The CDR3 is made up of 14 amino acids. Notes on the study in general: As a rule, naive subsets had a larger estimated richness than memory subsets. A few donors had around 5% of their naive CD4 clonotypes in common.

V usage is TRBV15 and J usage is TRBJ1-5; D may be TRBD1 (6 bases). Sample: naive CD4+ T cells from PBMCs. Sample subset: CD45RA+ positively selected. The TCR sequence derives from a man younger than 35 in good health. Some clones in this sample may be carry-over from other donors' samples. The CDR3 coding sequence is TGTGCCACCAGCAGGGGGGGTGGGGGCCAGCCCCAGCATTTT. It is translated as CATSRGGGGQPQHF.